Included here is one T cell receptor (beta chain) sequence, with context. The specificity of this receptor is unknown. Base qualities are not recorded, but no much larger clone differs from it by a single base. Between the V and J ends, shortened by 4 bases and 3 bases respectively, the junction contains 17 bases. The CDR3 runs 16 amino acids, cysteine and phenylalanine included. Only the CDR3 part of the read is kept: 48 bases, read in frame from the first base. As encoded in the germline V gene, CDR1 is SGHDN while CDR2 is FVKESK. The data were taken from a study of cytomegalovirus exposure and HLA in healthy donors (TCRdb year 2017). General notes on the study: An earlier analysis of several hundred of the donors reported approximately 300 Gb of sequence data and 100 million to 120 million unique TCR beta sequences obtained from around 180 million T cells. An early release that covered 640 HLA-typed donors contained around 330 gigabases of sequencing data and tens of millions of unique TCR sequences. Of the roughly 400 genotyped donors, less than 90% were placed in the genetic ancestry cluster associated with self-reported Caucasian donors. The study was designed to test whether signatures of past pathogen exposure could be identified by cataloging public T cell receptors. Using immunosequencing, the study profiled T cell repertoires from 550 to 750 subjects and related those repertoires to cytomegalovirus serostatus. Along with the approximately 620-subject first cohort, a separate validation cohort of more than 90 different subjects was used. High-throughput TCR immunosequencing, statistical association of individual TCRs with disease status, and machine learning were combined to predict cytomegalovirus infection status. To study patterns of TCR occurrence, a later analysis re-analyzed previously published TCR beta repertoires from hundreds of donors and added high-resolution HLA genotyping. The later analysis used no new phenotypic data to find candidate immune exposures, relying instead on TCR beta sequences and their occurrence across donors. An earlier analysis of 587 of the donors used high-throughput TCR beta sequencing to judge whether each TCR beta V gene segment behaved as functional or pseudogenic. Donor age, sex, ethnicity and CMV serostatus were compiled alongside the repertoire data. A later genetic analysis took genome-wide SNP genotypes for about three fifths of the roughly 670 donors and used that subset as a discovery cohort. All discovery cohort repertoires had been generated using a single sequencing platform. HLA typing included class I and class II loci at four-digit resolution. Typing coverage varied by locus: 629-630 donors for A, B, C, DRB1 and DQB1; 500 to 550 for DQA1; around 570 for DPA1; some 470 for DPB1. A few DR-DQ haplotypes were treated as single units for association and clustering because of strong linkage in the cohort. Among some 400 genotyped donors of the cohort, an average of around 250,000 unique TCR beta nucleotide sequences was sequenced per donor, of which about 18% were non-productive.

The cohort was made up of 500 to 850 healthy bone marrow donors. Cohort members were all nominally healthy when sampled, although unrecorded immune exposures were likely present. The donor tested CMV seronegative and was one of the 352 seronegative cohort members. A peripheral blood sample was provided by each donor, and peripheral blood mononuclear cells were used for TCR beta sequencing. The Qiagen DNeasy Blood Extraction Kit was used to extract genomic DNA from the blood cell samples. Beyond this particular receptor, the publication reports: This cohort had only TCR beta chains sequenced, and the lack of alpha or paired-chain data limited which features could be detected. In a later analysis, the rate of TCR association differed among HLA loci, with DRB1 alleles having the most associated TCRs and HLA-C alleles having the fewest. For the cohort, immune exposure information was limited to CMV serostatus. In a later analysis, some 18,000 TCR beta sequences were associated with specific HLA alleles at a false discovery rate of 0.05. In an earlier analysis of around 600 of the donors, most TCR beta V segments were observed in productive rearrangements about 90% or about 30% of the time, broadly matching IMGT annotations. In a later analysis, HLA-associated TCR beta chains were found to be more clonally expanded and to have lower generation probabilities than equally common non-associated chains. Compared with the roughly 700-donor mean, donors in an Asian-associated ancestry cluster had fewer N-insertions in productive TCRs, according to a later genetic analysis. Roughly 15 rarely observed V segments, including chromosome 9 orphons, were excluded from the earlier analysis of some 590 of the donors because counts were too low. A further reported finding was that TCR beta sequences accurately predicted the HLA-A and HLA-B alleles for most subjects in the first cohort. According to a later analysis, parvovirus B19, influenza, CMV and Epstein-Barr virus appeared linked to several top co-occurrence clusters. The classifier was reported to diagnose cytomegalovirus status with high specificity and sensitivity in both the original cohort and the validation cohort. Correlated functional status among segregating V segments might reflect linkage disequilibrium, but an unknown experimental factor could not be ruled out. Because HLA typing was unavailable for some donors at each locus, only the typed subset was used in association tests. Three of the identified cytomegalovirus-associated TCR beta chains were confirmed in vitro to be specific for cytomegalovirus antigens. A cluster of highly shared sequence variants was judged likely to be a technical artifact of the sequencing pipeline. An association between a missense DCLRE1C variant and V-gene and J-gene trimming of TCR beta chains was found in a later genetic analysis and replicated in an independent cohort. Presence/absence analyses assumed roughly uniform sequencing depth across donors, an assumption that may not hold. Most CMV-associated TCR beta chains appeared to be HLA-restricted in a later analysis, and the HLA associations seemed to be driven largely by CMV exposure. Assigning TCR associations to individual alleles was difficult when HLA alleles, especially DR and DQ, strongly co-occurred. According to the authors, the approach could potentially be generalized to other disease states and immunological phenotypes. Most TCR sequences were seen in very few donors, while some public TCRs were found in many individuals. The study listed 150 to 200 TCR beta chains as associated with cytomegalovirus. Some IMGT-functional V segments, including TRBV6-2 and TRBV6-3, could not be distinguished by the 87-base-pair reads and were therefore excluded.

To prepare the library, the immunoSEQ multiplex PCR assay was applied. A mixture of 60 forward primers for TCR Vbeta segments and 13 reverse primers for TCR Jbeta segments was used in the multiplex PCR. Amplification of the CDR3 region of rearranged TCR beta genes was performed with a multiplex PCR assay on genomic DNA. On the Illumina HiSeq System, the amplified TCR beta libraries were sequenced as 87-base-pair reads. The study's processing was this. In a later analysis, roughly 80 million unique TCR beta chains were counted across the roughly 610 repertoires, and roughly 10 million of these chains were shared by at least two donors. Raw reads were error-corrected and collapsed into unique sequences with a nearest-neighbor algorithm that merged closely related sequences to remove PCR and sequencing errors. CDR3 sequences were aligned to IMGT reference sequences to assign V, D and J gene segments. For a sequence to be retained, a match of at least six nucleotides was required to both a V gene segment and a J gene segment. Rearrangements were classified as productive when the CDR3 lacked stop codons and remained in frame with V and J, and all other rearrangements were classified as non-productive. Following IMGT convention, CDR3 was defined as the stretch from the second conserved V-encoded cysteine up to the conserved J-encoded phenylalanine. The earlier analysis of 450 to 750 of the donors excluded any sequence lacking an unambiguous match to a single V gene segment. In an earlier analysis of some 590 of the donors, a V segment was called functional when productive rearrangements were above 56.7%, and segregating when the standard deviation between donors exceeded 5%. A statistical classification framework was developed to diagnose cytomegalovirus status using the catalog of TCR beta chain sequences. In a later analysis, TCR nucleotide sequences were compared against IMGT/GENE-DB human TR gene sequences so that V and J genes could be assigned. In a later analysis, CDR3 sequences and most-parsimonious VDJ recombination scenarios were assigned using the TCRdist pipeline. A later analysis defined each TCR beta chain by its CDR3 amino acid sequence plus V-gene family, and excluded reads lacking a unique V-gene family. In a later analysis, approximately 640 highly shared, low-generation-probability nucleotide sequences were removed to address suspected cross-contamination and a sequencing artifact. For each public chain, a later analysis derived a clonal expansion index from normalized ranks of inferred template counts within each repertoire. In a later analysis, generation probabilities were computed using a VDJ recombination model fitted to out-of-frame rearrangements, and the results were checked against IGoR. In a later analysis, TCR-TCR, TCR-HLA and TCR-CMV co-occurrence was scored with hypergeometric tests, and a repertoire-size bias correction was applied to TCR pairs. False discovery rates were estimated in a later analysis by permuting HLA or CMV assignments 20 times. A later analysis grouped co-occurring TCRs with DBSCAN, adding TCRdist sequence similarity when clustering within HLA-allele-positive subsets. Co-occurrence clustering excluded repertoires with fewer than 30,000 or more than 120,000 public chains, plus five with anomalous nucleotide sharing. This is the immuneACCESS table as TCRdb keeps it, with only in-frame sequences that have V and J called. A part of the clones is gone; compared with another copy, unresolved V genes explain less than half, and the rest is unexplained. The V and J calls and clone size were taken over from that table, and D and trimming were inferred from the DNA. The sample table records hundreds of thousands of clones; about three quarters of these occur just once. The ten largest account for approximately 2% of the sample.

The TCR originated in a male donor in good health and CMV-seronegative. The specimen sequenced was PBMCs. Recombination joined TRBV14 with TRBJ2-3; D gene: possibly TRBD2, on 5 matching bases. The nucleotide sequence is TGTGCCAGCAGCCCAACAGTCGAGGGCCGGACAGATACGCAGTATTTT. Protein translation: CASSPTVEGRTDTQYF.